This T cell receptor beta chain is from a study of a mutant IDH1 vaccine in newly diagnosed glioma. On the study more broadly: Treated patients had a mean age of around 40 years and a sex split that was roughly 62% male and 37.5% female. Antecedent treatment encompassed radiotherapy, temozolomide, or their combination; the majority received both.

The sample's time point: week 47, end of study. With topical imiquimod, each dose of the vaccine consisted of 300 ug of mutant IDH1 20-mer peptide. Astrocytomas found in donors were new, WHO grade 3 or 4, IDH1-mutant and ATRX-lost. V lost 11 bases to trimming and J lost 2 bases, with 17 bases between them. The CDR3 consists of 14 residues. The germline CDR1 and CDR2 sequences are SEHNR and FQNEAQ (reference sequence). Note on this clone: What it recognizes is unknown.

General study results and limits: Any relationship between pseudoprogression and changes in top peripheral T cell clonotypes seemed absent.

Assay used: immunoSEQ multiplex PCR; TCRdb lists only in-frame clones, some missing. The sample yields fewer than 85,000 clones, about 81% seen once. The TCR comes from a man aged 35 to 55 with glioma. This chain uses TRBV7-9 with TRBJ2-3, with D maybe TRBD1 (6 bases). The source was PBMCs, collected from a glioma patient whose treatment included an IDH1 peptide vaccine. The CDR3 sequence: CAAQPTGLTDTQYF. The CDR3 bases are TGTGCCGCACAACCTACAGGGCTCACAGATACGCAGTATTTT.